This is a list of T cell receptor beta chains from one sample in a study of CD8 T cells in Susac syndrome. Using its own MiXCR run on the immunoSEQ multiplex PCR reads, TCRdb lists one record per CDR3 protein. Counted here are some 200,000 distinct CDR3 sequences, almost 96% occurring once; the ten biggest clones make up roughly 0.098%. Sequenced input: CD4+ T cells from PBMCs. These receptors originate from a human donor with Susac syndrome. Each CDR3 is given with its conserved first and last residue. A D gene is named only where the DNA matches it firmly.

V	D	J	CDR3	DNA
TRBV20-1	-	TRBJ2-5	CSARDPLAVHQETQYF	TGCAGTGCTAGAGATCCATTAGCGGTGCACCAAGAGACCCAGTACTTC
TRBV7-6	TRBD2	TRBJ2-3	CASSETSWAQYF	TGTGCCAGCAGCGAGACTAGCTGGGCGCAGTATTTT
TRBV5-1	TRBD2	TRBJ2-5	CASRSSGQETQYF	TGCGCCAGCAGGTCTAGCGGCCAAGAGACCCAGTACTTC
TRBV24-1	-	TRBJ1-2	CATSDPFLGDHGTSYGYTF	TGTGCCACCAGTGATCCCTTCTTGGGGGATCATGGCACTTCCTATGGCTACACCTTC
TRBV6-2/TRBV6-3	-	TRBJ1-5	CASSYSRRTPQHF	TGTGCCAGCAGTTATTCACGGAGAACCCCCCAGCATTTT
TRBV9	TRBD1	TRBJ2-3	CASSVAYRGGTDTQYF	TGTGCCAGCAGCGTAGCTTACAGGGGAGGCACAGATACGCAGTATTTT
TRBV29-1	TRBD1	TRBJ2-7	CSAQGGIYEQYF	TGCAGCGCACAGGGGGGAATCTACGAGCAGTACTTC
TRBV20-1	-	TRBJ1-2	CSAQGASSEKYGYTF	TGCAGTGCTCAAGGGGCCTCCTCGGAAAAATATGGCTACACCTTC
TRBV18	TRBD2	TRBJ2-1	CASSPSQAGGYNEQFF	TGTGCCAGCTCACCCTCTCAAGCGGGGGGCTACAATGAGCAGTTCTTC
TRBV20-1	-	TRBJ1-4	CSASGVNEKLFF	TGCAGTGCTAGTGGAGTTAATGAAAAACTGTTTTTT
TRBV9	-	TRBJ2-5	CASSVLASGETQYF	TGTGCCAGCAGCGTCCTAGCGAGCGGAGAGACCCAGTACTTC
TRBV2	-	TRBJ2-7	CASSPGLFYEQYF	TGTGCCAGCAGTCCGGGACTCTTCTACGAGCAGTACTTC
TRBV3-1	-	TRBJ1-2	CASSHRPRGYGYGYTF	TGTGCCAGCAGCCATCGCCCAAGGGGATACGGCTATGGCTACACCTTC
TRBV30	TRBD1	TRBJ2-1	CAWSPGTGGWDEQFF	TGTGCCTGGAGCCCCGGGACAGGGGGCTGGGATGAGCAGTTCTTC
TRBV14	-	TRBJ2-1	CASSQGRGRYNEQFF	TGTGCCAGCAGCCAGGGGCGGGGGCGCTACAATGAGCAGTTCTTC
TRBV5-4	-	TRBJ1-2	CASSLGLNYGYTF	TGTGCCAGCAGTCTGGGACTGAACTATGGCTACACCTTC
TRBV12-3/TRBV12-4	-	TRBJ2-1	CASTYENEQFF	TGTGCCAGCACCTACGAAAATGAGCAGTTCTTC
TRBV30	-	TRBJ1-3	CAWIAGPGNTIYF	TGTGCCTGGATCGCCGGCCCTGGAAACACCATATATTTT
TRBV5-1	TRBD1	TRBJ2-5	CASSTGTGGSETQYF	TGCGCCAGCAGCACTGGGACAGGGGGTTCAGAGACCCAGTACTTC
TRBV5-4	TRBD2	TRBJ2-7	CASNGGGPSYEQYF	TGTGCCAGCAACGGCGGGGGGCCCTCCTACGAGCAGTACTTC
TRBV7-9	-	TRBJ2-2	CASSGGELFF	TGTGCCAGCAGCGGCGGGGAGCTGTTTTTT
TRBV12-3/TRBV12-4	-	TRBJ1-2	CASRPGDNYGYTF	TGTGCCAGCAGACCGGGTGATAACTATGGCTACACCTTC
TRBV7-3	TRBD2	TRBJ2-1	CASSSGLAGGGEQFF	TGTGCCAGCAGCTCAGGACTAGCGGGGGGGGGTGAGCAGTTCTTC
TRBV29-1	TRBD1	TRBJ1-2	CSVARDRDTF	TGCAGCGTTGCCAGGGACAGGGACACCTTC
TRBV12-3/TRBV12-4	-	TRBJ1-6	CASSSNRVGSPLHF	TGTGCCAGCAGCTCCAACAGGGTCGGGTCACCCCTCCACTTT